The rows below give T cell receptor beta chains drawn from one sample of a study of beta chain features in type 1 diabetes. Data came from immunoSEQ multiplex PCR; TCRdb stores just in-frame clones and leaves some out. The sample lists a few hundred thousand clones, about 10% occurring once. Sequencing used central memory CD4+ T cells from blood. These receptors all stem from a young man with type 1 diabetes. Both conserved end residues are part of each CDR3. Each record gives: clone size, V gene, J gene, CDR3 length, D gene, CDR3 DNA, CDR3 protein. D genes are given only for firm matches. A row's size may be missing; if present it is once, few, many or a size class.

clone size: few; V gene: TRBV7-3; J gene: TRBJ2-7; CDR3 length: 15; D gene: TRBD2; CDR3 DNA: TGTGCCAGCACGCTCGGCCAGCGGGAGGGGAACGAGCAGTACTTC; CDR3 protein: CASTLGQREGNEQYF
clone size: .; V gene: TRBV6-5; J gene: TRBJ2-3; CDR3 length: 13; D gene: TRBD2; CDR3 DNA: TGTGCCAGCAGTTTTAGCGGGATTGATACGCAGTATTTT; CDR3 protein: CASSFSGIDTQYF
clone size: many; V gene: TRBV28; J gene: TRBJ2-1; CDR3 length: 15; D gene: TRBD1; CDR3 DNA: TGTGCCAGCGGCCCCGGGACAGGTCCCTACAATGAGCAGTTCTTC; CDR3 protein: CASGPGTGPYNEQFF
clone size: few; V gene: TRBV6-1; J gene: TRBJ1-2; CDR3 length: 12; D gene: .; CDR3 DNA: TGTGCCAGCAGTCGCCAGGGTTATGGCTACACCTTC; CDR3 protein: CASSRQGYGYTF
clone size: few; V gene: TRBV7-2; J gene: TRBJ2-2; CDR3 length: 14; D gene: TRBD2; CDR3 DNA: TGTGCCAGCAGGGGACTAGCGGGGGCCGGGGAGCTGTTTTTT; CDR3 protein: CASRGLAGAGELFF
clone size: .; V gene: TRBV5-5; J gene: TRBJ1-1; CDR3 length: 15; D gene: .; CDR3 DNA: TGTGCCAGCAGCTTGGCCGGGGCGCAGGGCACTGAAGCTTTCTTT; CDR3 protein: CASSLAGAQGTEAFF
clone size: .; V gene: TRBV4-2; J gene: TRBJ2-7; CDR3 length: 14; D gene: TRBD2; CDR3 DNA: TGTGCCAGCAGCCAAGAAAGGACTAGCAACGAGCAGTACTTC; CDR3 protein: CASSQERTSNEQYF
clone size: few; V gene: TRBV27; J gene: TRBJ2-1; CDR3 length: 15; D gene: .; CDR3 DNA: TGTGCCAGCAGTTCCGCCGGGGGCTCCTACAATGAGCAGTTCTTC; CDR3 protein: CASSSAGGSYNEQFF
clone size: .; V gene: TRBV7-6; J gene: TRBJ1-1; CDR3 length: 15; D gene: TRBD1; CDR3 DNA: TGTGCCAGCAGCTCTGGCCCGGGACAGGGGGCTTACGCTTTCTTT; CDR3 protein: CASSSGPGQGAYAFF
clone size: .; V gene: TRBV5-1; J gene: TRBJ2-7; CDR3 length: 16; D gene: .; CDR3 DNA: TGCGCCAGCAGCTTGGACGACTGGGGGCGCGTCTACGAGCAGTACTTC; CDR3 protein: CASSLDDWGRVYEQYF
clone size: few; V gene: TRBV27; J gene: TRBJ2-1; CDR3 length: 15; D gene: .; CDR3 DNA: TGTGCCAGCAGTTTATCGACCGGGCAGGGCGGAAAGAAGTTCTTC; CDR3 protein: CASSLSTGQGGKKFF
clone size: few; V gene: TRBV30; J gene: TRBJ2-5; CDR3 length: 15; D gene: TRBD2; CDR3 DNA: TGTGCCTGGAGTGTACAGAGCGGGAGTTATGAGACCCAGTACTTC; CDR3 protein: CAWSVQSGSYETQYF
clone size: few; V gene: TRBV28; J gene: TRBJ2-5; CDR3 length: 16; D gene: .; CDR3 DNA: TGTGCCAGCAGTTTAAGAGGAGGGAGGTCGCGGGAGACCCAGTACTTC; CDR3 protein: CASSLRGGRSRETQYF
clone size: .; V gene: TRBV18; J gene: TRBJ2-1; CDR3 length: 16; D gene: .; CDR3 DNA: TGTGCCAGCTCACCCTTAGCGTTAAGCTCCTACAATGAGCAGTTCTTC; CDR3 protein: CASSPLALSSYNEQFF
clone size: few; V gene: TRBV2; J gene: TRBJ1-1; CDR3 length: 15; D gene: .; CDR3 DNA: TGTGCCAGCACGACCCCCGGGCTTATGAACACTGAAGCTTTCTTT; CDR3 protein: CASTTPGLMNTEAFF
clone size: .; V gene: TRBV7-9; J gene: TRBJ2-3; CDR3 length: 14; D gene: .; CDR3 DNA: TGTGCCAGCAGCCCCTTCGGAAGCACAGATACGCAGTATTTT; CDR3 protein: CASSPFGSTDTQYF
clone size: few; V gene: TRBV18; J gene: TRBJ2-1; CDR3 length: 11; D gene: .; CDR3 DNA: TGTGCCAGCTCACCGTCCGATGAGCAGTTCTTC; CDR3 protein: CASSPSDEQFF
clone size: .; V gene: TRBV4-1; J gene: TRBJ1-2; CDR3 length: 16; D gene: .; CDR3 DNA: TGCGCCAGCAGCCAAGATCTTATGGGCCCCGACGGTGGCTACACCTTC; CDR3 protein: CASSQDLMGPDGGYTF
clone size: .; V gene: TRBV29-1; J gene: TRBJ2-7; CDR3 length: 14; D gene: TRBD1; CDR3 DNA: TGCAGCGTAAAGAAAGGGACAGGGGTGAGCGAGCAGTACTTC; CDR3 protein: CSVKKGTGVSEQYF
clone size: .; V gene: TRBV4-3; J gene: TRBJ2-3; CDR3 length: 17; D gene: .; CDR3 DNA: TGCGCCAGCAGCCAAGAGAAATCAGGTTTTGGCCTGGATACGCAGTATTTT; CDR3 protein: CASSQEKSGFGLDTQYF
clone size: .; V gene: TRBV6-6; J gene: TRBJ2-5; CDR3 length: 14; D gene: .; CDR3 DNA: TGTGCCAGCAGTTACTCCGACTCGCAAGAGACCCAGTACTTC; CDR3 protein: CASSYSDSQETQYF
clone size: few; V gene: TRBV7-6; J gene: TRBJ1-1; CDR3 length: 14; D gene: .; CDR3 DNA: TGTGCCAGCAGCCTACAGACAGCGAACACTGAAGCTTTCTTT; CDR3 protein: CASSLQTANTEAFF
clone size: many; V gene: TRBV7-2; J gene: TRBJ2-1; CDR3 length: 18; D gene: .; CDR3 DNA: TGTGCCAGCAGCTTAAAAACAGGTTTGGCGGCCCCCTACAATGAGCAGTTCTTC; CDR3 protein: CASSLKTGLAAPYNEQFF
clone size: few; V gene: TRBV18; J gene: TRBJ2-5; CDR3 length: 15; D gene: .; CDR3 DNA: TGTGCCAGCTCACCATCGTCCGGGCTTCAAGAGACCCAGTACTTC; CDR3 protein: CASSPSSGLQETQYF
clone size: few; V gene: TRBV27; J gene: TRBJ2-7; CDR3 length: 14; D gene: TRBD1; CDR3 DNA: TGTGCCAGCAGTAGAGGGGGCCCTTCCTACGAGCAGTACTTC; CDR3 protein: CASSRGGPSYEQYF
clone size: .; V gene: TRBV28; J gene: TRBJ1-5; CDR3 length: 16; D gene: TRBD1; CDR3 DNA: TGTGCCAGCAGTTTTGACAGGGGGCGACCCAATCAGCCCCAGCATTTT; CDR3 protein: CASSFDRGRPNQPQHF
clone size: .; V gene: TRBV30; J gene: TRBJ1-1; CDR3 length: 13; D gene: .; CDR3 DNA: TGTGCCTGGAGTTCACAGGAGAACACTGAAGCTTTCTTT; CDR3 protein: CAWSSQENTEAFF
clone size: .; V gene: TRBV27; J gene: TRBJ2-2; CDR3 length: 14; D gene: .; CDR3 DNA: TGTGCCAGCAGTTTAAGGACACACACCGGGGAGCTGTTTTTT; CDR3 protein: CASSLRTHTGELFF
clone size: .; V gene: TRBV1; J gene: TRBJ2-7; CDR3 length: 16; D gene: .; CDR3 DNA: TGCACCAGCAGCCAAGAGAAAGTTTTCACAGGGGACGAGCAGTACTTC; CDR3 protein: CTSSQEKVFTGDEQYF
clone size: few; V gene: TRBV7-2; J gene: TRBJ2-7; CDR3 length: 15; D gene: TRBD2; CDR3 DNA: TGTGCCAGCAGACCCAGCGGGAGCCCCTCCTACGAGCAGTACTTC; CDR3 protein: CASRPSGSPSYEQYF
clone size: few; V gene: TRBV14; J gene: TRBJ1-2; CDR3 length: 12; D gene: .; CDR3 DNA: TGTGCCAGCAGCTTAGCCAGGGATGGCTACACCTTC; CDR3 protein: CASSLARDGYTF
clone size: .; V gene: TRBV6-5; J gene: TRBJ1-4; CDR3 length: 14; D gene: .; CDR3 DNA: TGTGCCAGCAGTTACGAGGGTCCGAGGGGAAAACTGTTTTTT; CDR3 protein: CASSYEGPRGKLFF
clone size: few; V gene: TRBV10-3; J gene: TRBJ2-2; CDR3 length: 15; D gene: TRBD1; CDR3 DNA: TGTGCCACCTTTTTGGGACAGGGGTACACCGGGGAGCTGTTTTTT; CDR3 protein: CATFLGQGYTGELFF
clone size: .; V gene: TRBV29-1; J gene: TRBJ1-5; CDR3 length: 13; D gene: TRBD1; CDR3 DNA: TGCAGCGTTTTGGGACAGCGCAATCAGCCCCAGCATTTT; CDR3 protein: CSVLGQRNQPQHF
clone size: .; V gene: TRBV5-4; J gene: TRBJ2-6; CDR3 length: 16; D gene: TRBD1; CDR3 DNA: TGTGCCAGCAGCTCGGGACAGGGCTCAGGGGCCAACGTCCTGACTTTC; CDR3 protein: CASSSGQGSGANVLTF
clone size: .; V gene: TRBV9; J gene: TRBJ1-1; CDR3 length: 15; D gene: TRBD1; CDR3 DNA: TGTGCCAGCAGCCCTACGACAGGGATGAACACTGAAGCTTTCTTT; CDR3 protein: CASSPTTGMNTEAFF
clone size: .; V gene: TRBV18; J gene: TRBJ2-3; CDR3 length: 16; D gene: TRBD2; CDR3 DNA: TGTGCCAGCTCACCCGGGGGGAACCCCCCTCCGGGTACGCAGTATTTT; CDR3 protein: CASSPGGNPPPGTQYF
clone size: few; V gene: TRBV12-5; J gene: TRBJ2-1; CDR3 length: 11; D gene: TRBD1; CDR3 DNA: TGTGCTAGTGGTACCAACAGGGGACAGTTCTTC; CDR3 protein: CASGTNRGQFF
clone size: few; V gene: TRBV7-9; J gene: TRBJ2-2; CDR3 length: 16; D gene: TRBD2; CDR3 DNA: TGTGCCAGCAGCGAATCTAGCGGGAGAAACACCGGGGAGCTGTTTTTT; CDR3 protein: CASSESSGRNTGELFF
clone size: .; V gene: TRBV7-3; J gene: TRBJ2-1; CDR3 length: 14; D gene: .; CDR3 DNA: TGTGCCAGCAGCTCCCCGGGACTTAATAATGAGCAGTTCTTC; CDR3 protein: CASSSPGLNNEQFF
clone size: .; V gene: TRBV27; J gene: TRBJ1-3; CDR3 length: 14; D gene: .; CDR3 DNA: TGTGCCAGCAGTCGCTCCCATGCCGGAAACACCATATATTTT; CDR3 protein: CASSRSHAGNTIYF
clone size: .; V gene: TRBV7-9; J gene: TRBJ2-1; CDR3 length: 15; D gene: .; CDR3 DNA: TGTGCCAGCAGCTTCCCGGGGAGCTTAGACAATGAGCAGTTCTTC; CDR3 protein: CASSFPGSLDNEQFF
clone size: few; V gene: TRBV11-2; J gene: TRBJ2-5; CDR3 length: 11; D gene: .; CDR3 DNA: TGTGCCAGCAGCTCCCTTAGCGCCCAGTACTTC; CDR3 protein: CASSSLSAQYF
clone size: .; V gene: TRBV28; J gene: TRBJ2-3; CDR3 length: 17; D gene: .; CDR3 DNA: TGTGCCAGCAGTCCACTGAGGGACTCCCGGGGCGCAGATACGCAGTATTTT; CDR3 protein: CASSPLRDSRGADTQYF
clone size: .; V gene: TRBV5-1; J gene: TRBJ1-1; CDR3 length: 15; D gene: TRBD1; CDR3 DNA: TGCGCCAGCAGCTTGAGTACAGGGGTCCTGGCTGAAGCTTTCTTT; CDR3 protein: CASSLSTGVLAEAFF
clone size: few; V gene: TRBV7-2; J gene: TRBJ2-3; CDR3 length: 14; D gene: .; CDR3 DNA: TGTGCCAGCAGGTACGGGGGTGCGCGAGATACGCAGTATTTT; CDR3 protein: CASRYGGARDTQYF
clone size: .; V gene: TRBV28; J gene: TRBJ1-4; CDR3 length: 15; D gene: TRBD1; CDR3 DNA: TGTGCCAGCAGTCAGGGGACAGGAATCAATGAAAAACTGTTTTTT; CDR3 protein: CASSQGTGINEKLFF
clone size: .; V gene: TRBV7-9; J gene: TRBJ2-7; CDR3 length: 12; D gene: .; CDR3 DNA: TGTGCCAGCAAAGAGCGGACCTACGAGCAGTACTTC; CDR3 protein: CASKERTYEQYF
clone size: .; V gene: TRBV7-9; J gene: TRBJ2-5; CDR3 length: 13; D gene: TRBD1; CDR3 DNA: TGTGCCAGCAGCAGGACAGGGGAAGAGACCCAGTACTTC; CDR3 protein: CASSRTGEETQYF
clone size: .; V gene: TRBV7-2; J gene: TRBJ2-5; CDR3 length: 15; D gene: .; CDR3 DNA: TGTGCCAGCAGCCCCGGCTTTTCGGTGAAAGAGACCCAGTACTTC; CDR3 protein: CASSPGFSVKETQYF
clone size: few; V gene: TRBV28; J gene: TRBJ2-3; CDR3 length: 15; D gene: .; CDR3 DNA: TGTGCCAGCAGTCAGACCCAGGGGGGGACAGATACGCAGTATTTT; CDR3 protein: CASSQTQGGTDTQYF
clone size: .; V gene: TRBV5-1; J gene: TRBJ2-1; CDR3 length: 16; D gene: TRBD2; CDR3 DNA: TGCGCCAGCAGCCCCGGGACTAGCGGAGAGTACAATGAGCAGTTCTTC; CDR3 protein: CASSPGTSGEYNEQFF
clone size: .; V gene: TRBV6-1; J gene: TRBJ2-1; CDR3 length: 13; D gene: .; CDR3 DNA: TGTGCCAGCAGTCCGGGCCAAGGCAATGAGCAGTTCTTC; CDR3 protein: CASSPGQGNEQFF